These T cell receptor beta chains were read from a single sample in a study of cytomegalovirus exposure and HLA in healthy donors. Generated by immunoSEQ multiplex PCR, the TCRdb table keeps only in-frame clones and is missing some. The data show about 340,000 clones, approximately 90% seen once. The sample comprised PBMCs. The receptors were gathered from a woman between 18 and 30 years old in good health and CMV-seronegative. The CDR3 runs from the conserved cysteine through the conserved F or W. The order of the fields is CDR3 protein, CDR3 DNA, V gene, D gene, J gene, clone size. D genes are given only for firm matches. Only some rows state a clone size, as once, few, many or a class for expanded clones.

CDR3aa: CASSPPTGLTEAFF; CDR3nt: TGTGCCAGCAGCCCTCCGACAGGGCTCACTGAAGCTTTCTTT; v_gene: TRBV7-8; d_gene: TRBD1; j_gene: TRBJ1-1; abundance: NA
CDR3aa: CASSPSIAWAYEQYF; CDR3nt: TGTGCCAGCAGCCCCTCCATAGCGTGGGCCTACGAGCAGTACTTC; v_gene: TRBV7-6; d_gene: NA; j_gene: TRBJ2-7; abundance: NA
CDR3aa: CASSPRTATLSGNTIYF; CDR3nt: TGTGCCAGCAGCCCTCGGACAGCAACTCTCTCTGGAAACACCATATATTTT; v_gene: TRBV5-8; d_gene: NA; j_gene: TRBJ1-3; abundance: NA
CDR3aa: CASSGGTSGFYEQYF; CDR3nt: TGTGCCAGCAGCGGAGGGACTAGCGGATTTTACGAGCAGTACTTC; v_gene: TRBV5-4; d_gene: TRBD2; j_gene: TRBJ2-7; abundance: NA
CDR3aa: CASRSGSDRGHYGYTF; CDR3nt: TGCGCCAGCAGAAGTGGTTCAGACAGGGGACACTATGGCTACACCTTC; v_gene: TRBV5-1; d_gene: TRBD1; j_gene: TRBJ1-2; abundance: NA
CDR3aa: CASTQKGAPTDTQYF; CDR3nt: TGTGCCAGCACCCAAAAGGGAGCCCCCACAGATACGCAGTATTTT; v_gene: TRBV6-5; d_gene: NA; j_gene: TRBJ2-3; abundance: NA
CDR3aa: CASSGQGATGELFF; CDR3nt: TGCGCCAGTTCGGGACAGGGGGCAACCGGGGAGCTGTTTTTT; v_gene: TRBV5-1; d_gene: TRBD1; j_gene: TRBJ2-2; abundance: NA
CDR3aa: CSALGTGRTEAFF; CDR3nt: TGCAGCGCCTTGGGGACAGGGCGCACTGAAGCTTTCTTT; v_gene: TRBV29-1; d_gene: TRBD1; j_gene: TRBJ1-1; abundance: NA
CDR3aa: CASSMDRADTIYF; CDR3nt: TGCGCCAGCAGCATGGACAGGGCGGACACCATATATTTT; v_gene: TRBV5-1; d_gene: TRBD1; j_gene: TRBJ1-3; abundance: NA
CDR3aa: CASSLRWWGGSNGELFF; CDR3nt: TGTGCCAGCAGCTTAAGGTGGTGGGGCGGTTCGAACGGGGAGCTGTTTTTT; v_gene: TRBV7-3; d_gene: NA; j_gene: TRBJ2-2; abundance: NA
CDR3aa: CASSSGTVNEKLFF; CDR3nt: TGTGCCAGCAGTTCCGGGACAGTTAATGAAAAACTGTTTTTT; v_gene: TRBV11-2; d_gene: TRBD1; j_gene: TRBJ1-4; abundance: NA
CDR3aa: CASSLFAGGDTGELFF; CDR3nt: TGTGCCAGCAGCTTATTTGCGGGAGGGGACACCGGGGAGCTGTTTTTT; v_gene: TRBV7-2; d_gene: TRBD2; j_gene: TRBJ2-2; abundance: NA
CDR3aa: CASSLALAGGTYEQYF; CDR3nt: TGTGCCAGCAGCTTAGCTCTAGCGGGAGGAACCTACGAGCAGTACTTC; v_gene: TRBV11-2; d_gene: TRBD2; j_gene: TRBJ2-7; abundance: NA
CDR3aa: CASSRDRGQETQYF; CDR3nt: TGTGCCAGCAGCAGAGACAGGGGGCAAGAGACCCAGTACTTC; v_gene: TRBV7-2; d_gene: TRBD1; j_gene: TRBJ2-5; abundance: NA
CDR3aa: CAISDGGHQPQHF; CDR3nt: TGTGCCATCAGTGACGGAGGCCATCAGCCCCAGCATTTT; v_gene: TRBV10-3; d_gene: NA; j_gene: TRBJ1-5; abundance: NA
CDR3aa: CASSVQDRVAEQYF; CDR3nt: TGTGCCAGCAGCGTTCAGGACAGGGTGGCCGAGCAGTACTTC; v_gene: TRBV7-8; d_gene: TRBD1; j_gene: TRBJ2-7; abundance: NA
CDR3aa: CASSLVRDRDYEQYF; CDR3nt: TGTGCCAGCAGCTTAGTTAGGGACAGGGACTACGAGCAGTACTTC; v_gene: TRBV7-9; d_gene: TRBD1; j_gene: TRBJ2-7; abundance: NA
CDR3aa: CASSVGLSDTQYF; CDR3nt: TGTGCCAGCAGCGTTGGACTTTCCGACACGCAGTATTTT; v_gene: TRBV9; d_gene: NA; j_gene: TRBJ2-3; abundance: NA
CDR3aa: CASSLAGREEQFF; CDR3nt: TGTGCCAGCAGCTTAGCGGGGCGGGAGGAGCAGTTCTTC; v_gene: TRBV7-9; d_gene: TRBD2; j_gene: TRBJ2-1; abundance: once
CDR3aa: CASSITGGYGYTF; CDR3nt: TGTGCCAGTAGCATAACAGGGGGCTACGGCTACACCTTC; v_gene: TRBV19; d_gene: TRBD1; j_gene: TRBJ1-2; abundance: once
CDR3aa: CASSLGVGTGGYEQYF; CDR3nt: TGTGCCAGCAGCCTCGGGGTAGGGACAGGAGGCTACGAGCAGTACTTC; v_gene: TRBV7-2; d_gene: TRBD1; j_gene: TRBJ2-7; abundance: once
CDR3aa: CASSPAGGPYNEQFF; CDR3nt: TGTGCCAGCAGTCCAGCGGGAGGTCCCTACAATGAGCAGTTCTTC; v_gene: TRBV6-5; d_gene: TRBD2; j_gene: TRBJ2-1; abundance: NA
CDR3aa: CASSFTSGSADTQYF; CDR3nt: TGCGCCAGCAGCTTCACTAGCGGGAGTGCCGATACGCAGTATTTT; v_gene: TRBV5-1; d_gene: TRBD2; j_gene: TRBJ2-3; abundance: NA
CDR3aa: CASAGGAASNQPQHF; CDR3nt: TGTGCCAGCGCCGGGGGGGCAGCTAGCAATCAGCCCCAGCATTTT; v_gene: TRBV2; d_gene: NA; j_gene: TRBJ1-5; abundance: NA
CDR3aa: CASSQPVQETQYF; CDR3nt: TGTGCCAGCAGCCAACCGGTCCAAGAGACCCAGTACTTC; v_gene: TRBV7-9; d_gene: NA; j_gene: TRBJ2-5; abundance: NA
CDR3aa: CASSPLGTSGSTDTQYF; CDR3nt: TGTGCCAGCTCACCTCTCGGGACTAGCGGGAGCACAGATACGCAGTATTTT; v_gene: TRBV18; d_gene: TRBD2; j_gene: TRBJ2-3; abundance: NA
CDR3aa: CSVLGQMNTEAFF; CDR3nt: TGCAGCGTACTGGGACAGATGAACACTGAAGCTTTCTTT; v_gene: TRBV29-1; d_gene: TRBD1; j_gene: TRBJ1-1; abundance: NA
CDR3aa: CASTDRSTQETQYF; CDR3nt: TGCGCCAGCACCGACAGGAGCACCCAAGAGACCCAGTACTTC; v_gene: TRBV5-1; d_gene: NA; j_gene: TRBJ2-5; abundance: NA
CDR3aa: CSAGRGDSYGYTF; CDR3nt: TGCAGCGCCGGGAGAGGGGACTCCTATGGCTACACCTTC; v_gene: TRBV29-1; d_gene: NA; j_gene: TRBJ1-2; abundance: NA
CDR3aa: CASSLPTGSLYEQYF; CDR3nt: TGTGCCAGCAGTTTACCGACAGGAAGTCTCTACGAGCAGTACTTC; v_gene: TRBV28; d_gene: NA; j_gene: TRBJ2-7; abundance: once
CDR3aa: CATSRSPQGNTEAFF; CDR3nt: TGTGCCACCAGCAGAAGCCCACAGGGGAACACTGAAGCTTTCTTT; v_gene: TRBV15; d_gene: NA; j_gene: TRBJ1-1; abundance: NA
CDR3aa: CASSVGGNNGNEQFF; CDR3nt: TGTGCCAGCAGCGTAGGAGGCAACAACGGGAATGAGCAGTTCTTC; v_gene: TRBV9; d_gene: NA; j_gene: TRBJ2-1; abundance: NA
CDR3aa: CASSPRPLDRGNQPQHF; CDR3nt: TGCGCCAGCAGCCCCCGACCCCTTGATCGGGGCAATCAGCCCCAGCATTTT; v_gene: TRBV5-1; d_gene: NA; j_gene: TRBJ1-5; abundance: NA
CDR3aa: CASSEGGGTYEQYF; CDR3nt: TGTGCCAGCAGTGAAGGAGGAGGGACCTACGAGCAGTACTTC; v_gene: TRBV25-1; d_gene: NA; j_gene: TRBJ2-7; abundance: NA
CDR3aa: CAWRAGGRAEQFF; CDR3nt: TGTGCCTGGAGGGCAGGCGGGCGGGCGGAGCAGTTCTTC; v_gene: TRBV30; d_gene: NA; j_gene: TRBJ2-1; abundance: NA
CDR3aa: CASSEDGTGQPQHF; CDR3nt: TGTGCCAGCAGTGAAGATGGAACGGGTCAGCCCCAGCATTTT; v_gene: TRBV6-1; d_gene: NA; j_gene: TRBJ1-5; abundance: NA
CDR3aa: CASSFRLAGGAYNEQFF; CDR3nt: TGTGCCAGCAGCTTTAGGTTGGCGGGAGGGGCCTACAATGAGCAGTTCTTC; v_gene: TRBV7-2; d_gene: TRBD2; j_gene: TRBJ2-1; abundance: NA
CDR3aa: CASSSRRTSGDQETQYF; CDR3nt: TGTGCCAGCAGCTCTCGAAGGACTAGCGGAGACCAAGAGACCCAGTACTTC; v_gene: TRBV7-9; d_gene: TRBD2; j_gene: TRBJ2-5; abundance: NA
CDR3aa: CASSAGINGNQPQHF; CDR3nt: TGTGCCAGCAGCGCCGGGATTAACGGCAATCAGCCCCAGCATTTT; v_gene: TRBV9; d_gene: NA; j_gene: TRBJ1-5; abundance: NA
CDR3aa: CATSRGDSSNEKLFF; CDR3nt: TGTGCCACCAGCAGAGGGGACAGTTCTAATGAAAAACTGTTTTTT; v_gene: TRBV15; d_gene: TRBD1; j_gene: TRBJ1-4; abundance: NA
CDR3aa: CASSPRTGVNEQYF; CDR3nt: TGTGCCAGCTCACCACGTACAGGGGTAAACGAGCAGTACTTC; v_gene: TRBV18; d_gene: TRBD1; j_gene: TRBJ2-7; abundance: NA
CDR3aa: CASSTGGSNNEQFF; CDR3nt: TGTGCCAGCAGCACAGGGGGGAGCAACAATGAGCAGTTCTTC; v_gene: TRBV6-5; d_gene: TRBD1; j_gene: TRBJ2-1; abundance: NA
CDR3aa: CASSIKAQSYSSRETQYF; CDR3nt: TGTGCCAGTAGTATCAAGGCGCAATCCTACTCTAGTCGAGAGACCCAGTACTTC; v_gene: TRBV19; d_gene: NA; j_gene: TRBJ2-5; abundance: NA
CDR3aa: CASSLGATNYGYTF; CDR3nt: TGTGCCAGCAGCTTAGGGGCTACTAACTATGGCTACACCTTC; v_gene: TRBV7-2; d_gene: NA; j_gene: TRBJ1-2; abundance: NA
CDR3aa: CASRLQGTGNDEQYF; CDR3nt: TGTGCCAGCAGATTACAAGGGACAGGGAACGACGAGCAGTACTTC; v_gene: TRBV6-1; d_gene: TRBD1; j_gene: TRBJ2-7; abundance: NA
CDR3aa: CASTVVGRVEAFF; CDR3nt: TGTGCCAGCACGGTAGTAGGGCGGGTTGAAGCTTTCTTT; v_gene: TRBV6-1; d_gene: NA; j_gene: TRBJ1-1; abundance: NA
CDR3aa: CASSFTGTGGVEQYF; CDR3nt: TGTGCCAGCAGCTTTACCGGGACAGGGGGTGTCGAGCAGTACTTC; v_gene: TRBV7-2; d_gene: TRBD1; j_gene: TRBJ2-7; abundance: few
CDR3aa: CASKPDPGWRETQYF; CDR3nt: TGTGCCAGCAAGCCGGACCCAGGGTGGAGAGAGACCCAGTACTTC; v_gene: TRBV27; d_gene: NA; j_gene: TRBJ2-5; abundance: NA
CDR3aa: CASSYSTHGNYGYTF; CDR3nt: TGTGCCAGCAGTTACTCTACCCACGGTAACTATGGCTACACCTTC; v_gene: TRBV6-5; d_gene: NA; j_gene: TRBJ1-2; abundance: NA
CDR3aa: CASSSGLAPDTQYF; CDR3nt: TGTGCCAGCAGCTCAGGGCTAGCGCCAGATACGCAGTATTTT; v_gene: TRBV7-2; d_gene: NA; j_gene: TRBJ2-3; abundance: NA
CDR3aa: CASSLSGQETQYF; CDR3nt: TGTGCCAGCAGCTTAAGCGGCCAAGAGACCCAGTACTTC; v_gene: TRBV7-3; d_gene: NA; j_gene: TRBJ2-5; abundance: NA
CDR3aa: CASSQGLGPDTQYF; CDR3nt: TGTGCCAGCAGCCAAGGACTAGGGCCAGATACGCAGTATTTT; v_gene: TRBV4-2; d_gene: NA; j_gene: TRBJ2-3; abundance: NA
CDR3aa: CAISSVSSYEQYF; CDR3nt: TGTGCCATCAGCAGCGTCTCCTCCTACGAGCAGTACTTC; v_gene: TRBV10-3; d_gene: NA; j_gene: TRBJ2-7; abundance: NA